This is a list of T cell receptor beta chains from one sample in a study of T cell responses to AZD1222 COVID-19 vaccine. The assay was immunoSEQ multiplex PCR, and TCRdb's table has in-frame clones only and misses some. The repertoire consists of about 200,000 clones, with 91% occurring once and the leading ten covering around 3%. The sample consisted of peripheral blood, taken 28 days after the second AZD1222 dose. These receptors were obtained from an adult who received the AZD1222 COVID-19 vaccine. CDR3s include the opening cysteine and the closing phenylalanine or tryptophan. Fields, in order: V gene, clone size, D gene, J gene, CDR3 protein, CDR3 DNA. The D gene is left open where the match is weak. Only some rows state a clone size, as once, few, many or a class for expanded clones.

v_call: TRBV7-2; clone_size: -; d_call: TRBD1; j_call: TRBJ1-3; cdr3_aa: CASSLGYAGGAGNTIYF; cdr3_nt: TGTGCCAGCAGCTTAGGATACGCAGGGGGCGCTGGAAACACCATATATTTT
v_call: TRBV12-3/TRBV12-4; clone_size: -; d_call: -; j_call: TRBJ1-3; cdr3_aa: CASTLRIGNTIYF; cdr3_nt: TGTGCCAGCACCCTCAGAATTGGAAACACCATATATTTT
v_call: TRBV5-1; clone_size: -; d_call: TRBD2; j_call: TRBJ2-5; cdr3_aa: CASSLGTSDWYQETQYF; cdr3_nt: TGCGCCAGCAGCTTGGGAACTAGCGATTGGTACCAAGAGACCCAGTACTTC
v_call: TRBV7-3; clone_size: -; d_call: TRBD1; j_call: TRBJ2-7; cdr3_aa: CASSPGGVEQYF; cdr3_nt: TGTGCCAGCAGCCCAGGGGGAGTCGAGCAGTACTTC
v_call: TRBV9; clone_size: -; d_call: TRBD2; j_call: TRBJ2-5; cdr3_aa: CASSVASGWGETQYF; cdr3_nt: TGTGCCAGCAGCGTAGCTAGCGGGTGGGGGGAGACCCAGTACTTC
v_call: TRBV6-2/TRBV6-3; clone_size: -; d_call: -; j_call: TRBJ2-7; cdr3_aa: CASSQTFRPESYEQYF; cdr3_nt: TGTGCCAGCAGTCAAACTTTCCGGCCCGAGAGTTACGAGCAGTACTTC
v_call: TRBV10-3; clone_size: -; d_call: TRBD2; j_call: TRBJ2-3; cdr3_aa: CAISVLAGADTQYF; cdr3_nt: TGTGCCATCAGCGTCCTAGCGGGAGCAGATACGCAGTATTTT
v_call: TRBV2; clone_size: -; d_call: TRBD2; j_call: TRBJ2-7; cdr3_aa: CASSVTSGSYEQYF; cdr3_nt: TGTGCCAGCAGCGTGACTAGCGGGAGCTACGAGCAGTACTTC
v_call: TRBV3-1/TRBV3-2; clone_size: once; d_call: TRBD1; j_call: TRBJ2-3; cdr3_aa: CASSAGPGQAQPGSFYGTDTQYF; cdr3_nt: TGTGCCAGCAGCGCTGGACCGGGACAGGCCCAACCGGGCTCGTTTTATGGCACAGATACGCAGTATTTT
v_call: TRBV15; clone_size: -; d_call: TRBD1; j_call: TRBJ1-1; cdr3_aa: CATSRDPDRGIEAFF; cdr3_nt: TGTGCCACCAGCAGAGATCCGGACAGGGGGATAGAAGCTTTCTTT
v_call: TRBV11-2; clone_size: -; d_call: -; j_call: TRBJ2-7; cdr3_aa: CASSLGSAYEQYF; cdr3_nt: TGTGCCAGCAGCTTAGGCAGCGCCTACGAGCAGTACTTC
v_call: TRBV24-1; clone_size: -; d_call: -; j_call: TRBJ2-2; cdr3_aa: CATSDFKAENTGELFF; cdr3_nt: TGTGCCACCAGTGATTTTAAGGCTGAAAACACCGGGGAGCTGTTTTTT
v_call: TRBV5-1; clone_size: -; d_call: TRBD2; j_call: TRBJ2-3; cdr3_aa: CASSFREGQTDTQYF; cdr3_nt: TGCGCCAGCAGCTTTCGGGAGGGGCAAACAGATACGCAGTATTTT
v_call: TRBV4-3; clone_size: -; d_call: TRBD1; j_call: TRBJ1-6; cdr3_aa: CASSQDRDSYNSPLHF; cdr3_nt: TGCGCCAGCAGCCAGGACAGGGACTCCTATAATTCACCCCTCCACTTT
v_call: TRBV11-3; clone_size: -; d_call: -; j_call: TRBJ2-1; cdr3_aa: CASSLELEDEQFF; cdr3_nt: TGTGCCAGCAGCTTGGAATTGGAGGATGAGCAGTTCTTC
v_call: TRBV7-3; clone_size: -; d_call: -; j_call: TRBJ1-1; cdr3_aa: CASSNQGGTEAFF; cdr3_nt: TGTGCCAGCAGCAACCAGGGTGGCACTGAAGCTTTCTTT
v_call: TRBV5-1; clone_size: -; d_call: TRBD1; j_call: TRBJ2-1; cdr3_aa: CASIPGQGRASYNEQFF; cdr3_nt: TGCGCCAGCATCCCCGGACAGGGGAGGGCCTCCTACAATGAGCAGTTCTTC
v_call: TRBV9; clone_size: -; d_call: TRBD2; j_call: TRBJ2-1; cdr3_aa: CASSAWTSGSKSEQFF; cdr3_nt: TGTGCCAGCAGCGCCTGGACTAGCGGGAGTAAGTCTGAGCAGTTCTTC
v_call: TRBV5-5; clone_size: -; d_call: TRBD1; j_call: TRBJ2-7; cdr3_aa: CASSIHPGQGVYEQYF; cdr3_nt: TGTGCCAGCAGCATACACCCGGGACAGGGAGTCTACGAGCAGTACTTC
v_call: TRBV9; clone_size: -; d_call: -; j_call: TRBJ1-4; cdr3_aa: CASSVLATNEKLFF; cdr3_nt: TGTGCCAGCAGCGTGTTGGCAACTAATGAAAAACTGTTTTTT
v_call: TRBV29-1; clone_size: -; d_call: TRBD1; j_call: TRBJ1-3; cdr3_aa: CSVADRGLSGNTIYF; cdr3_nt: TGCAGCGTTGCCGACAGGGGGCTATCTGGAAACACCATATATTTT
v_call: TRBV9; clone_size: -; d_call: -; j_call: TRBJ2-3; cdr3_aa: CASSVAEWSDTQYF; cdr3_nt: TGTGCCAGCAGCGTAGCGGAATGGTCAGATACGCAGTATTTT
v_call: TRBV7-2; clone_size: -; d_call: -; j_call: TRBJ1-6; cdr3_aa: CASSLVPGRSNSPLHF; cdr3_nt: TGTGCCAGCAGCTTAGTGCCAGGGCGGTCTAATTCACCCCTCCACTTT
v_call: TRBV21-1; clone_size: -; d_call: -; j_call: TRBJ2-4; cdr3_aa: CASSKDLAPLAKNIQYF; cdr3_nt: TGTGCCAGCAGCAAAGATTTGGCGCCTCTAGCCAAAAACATTCAGTACTTC
v_call: TRBV19; clone_size: -; d_call: -; j_call: TRBJ1-6; cdr3_aa: CASSIGLPNSPLHF; cdr3_nt: TGTGCCAGTAGTATAGGCCTCCCGAATTCACCCCTCCACTTT
v_call: TRBV4-2; clone_size: -; d_call: -; j_call: TRBJ1-1; cdr3_aa: CASSQEDSSGTEAFF; cdr3_nt: TGTGCCAGCAGCCAAGAGGACAGTTCGGGCACTGAAGCTTTCTTT
v_call: TRBV19; clone_size: -; d_call: -; j_call: TRBJ1-1; cdr3_aa: CASSILNTEAFF; cdr3_nt: TGTGCCAGTAGTATCCTGAACACTGAAGCTTTCTTT
v_call: TRBV9; clone_size: -; d_call: -; j_call: TRBJ2-2; cdr3_aa: CASSVRGVPGHGELFF; cdr3_nt: TGTGCCAGCAGCGTAAGGGGGGTTCCCGGCCACGGGGAGCTGTTTTTT
v_call: TRBV28; clone_size: -; d_call: -; j_call: TRBJ2-7; cdr3_aa: CASSSPGRGYEQYF; cdr3_nt: TGTGCCAGCAGTTCCCCGGGCAGGGGCTACGAGCAGTACTTC
v_call: TRBV29-1; clone_size: -; d_call: -; j_call: TRBJ2-7; cdr3_aa: CSVEGDHYEQYF; cdr3_nt: TGCAGCGTTGAGGGGGATCACTACGAGCAGTACTTC
v_call: TRBV9; clone_size: -; d_call: -; j_call: TRBJ1-5; cdr3_aa: CASSVGGSNQPQHF; cdr3_nt: TGTGCCAGCAGCGTAGGGGGTTCCAATCAGCCCCAGCATTTT
v_call: TRBV20-1; clone_size: few; d_call: -; j_call: TRBJ2-2; cdr3_aa: CSASAPGELFF; cdr3_nt: TGCAGTGCTAGCGCCCCGGGGGAGCTGTTTTTT
v_call: TRBV24-1; clone_size: -; d_call: TRBD2; j_call: TRBJ2-1; cdr3_aa: CATSGELAGGAHEQFF; cdr3_nt: TGTGCCACCAGTGGTGAACTAGCGGGAGGTGCCCATGAGCAGTTCTTC
v_call: TRBV2; clone_size: -; d_call: -; j_call: TRBJ2-5; cdr3_aa: CASIKRGARSQETQYF; cdr3_nt: TGTGCCAGCATAAAGAGGGGGGCGCGCAGCCAAGAGACCCAGTACTTC
v_call: TRBV30; clone_size: few; d_call: TRBD1; j_call: TRBJ1-5; cdr3_aa: CAWSLRTGSNQPQHF; cdr3_nt: TGTGCCTGGAGTCTCAGGACAGGCAGCAATCAGCCCCAGCATTTT
v_call: TRBV5-4; clone_size: -; d_call: -; j_call: TRBJ2-1; cdr3_aa: CASSFPGPSYNEQFF; cdr3_nt: TGTGCCAGCAGTTTCCCAGGGCCCTCCTACAATGAGCAGTTCTTC
v_call: TRBV6-1; clone_size: -; d_call: -; j_call: TRBJ1-5; cdr3_aa: CASSEAGGFDQPQHF; cdr3_nt: TGTGCCAGCAGTGAAGCTGGAGGGTTTGATCAGCCCCAGCATTTT
v_call: TRBV24-1; clone_size: few; d_call: TRBD1; j_call: TRBJ2-6; cdr3_aa: CATSDTPGTGSSGANVLTF; cdr3_nt: TGTGCCACCAGTGATACGCCCGGGACAGGGAGCTCTGGGGCCAACGTCCTGACTTTC
v_call: TRBV5-4; clone_size: -; d_call: -; j_call: TRBJ2-7; cdr3_aa: CASSLSLSNRVGHEQYF; cdr3_nt: TGTGCCAGCAGCTTGAGCCTCTCCAACAGGGTGGGCCACGAGCAGTACTTC
v_call: TRBV3-1/TRBV3-2; clone_size: -; d_call: TRBD2; j_call: TRBJ2-7; cdr3_aa: CASSQGSGRGEQYF; cdr3_nt: TGTGCCAGCAGCCAAGGTAGCGGGAGGGGCGAGCAGTACTTC
v_call: TRBV3-1/TRBV3-2; clone_size: -; d_call: -; j_call: TRBJ1-3; cdr3_aa: CASSQGGERNTIYF; cdr3_nt: TGTGCCAGCAGCCAAGGAGGGGAGAGAAACACCATATATTTT
v_call: TRBV5-1; clone_size: once; d_call: -; j_call: TRBJ2-3; cdr3_aa: CASSPSPGTTDTQYF; cdr3_nt: TGCGCCAGCAGCCCCTCCCCCGGGACCACAGATACGCAGTATTTT
v_call: TRBV29-1; clone_size: -; d_call: -; j_call: TRBJ1-1; cdr3_aa: CSVSGVLNTEAFF; cdr3_nt: TGCAGCGTTTCCGGGGTACTGAACACTGAAGCTTTCTTT
v_call: TRBV6-2/TRBV6-3; clone_size: -; d_call: -; j_call: TRBJ2-3; cdr3_aa: CASSYSGSTDTQYF; cdr3_nt: TGTGCCAGCAGTTACTCAGGCAGCACAGATACGCAGTATTTT
v_call: TRBV6-2/TRBV6-3; clone_size: -; d_call: -; j_call: TRBJ1-5; cdr3_aa: CASSLTSNQPQHF; cdr3_nt: TGTGCCAGCAGTCTGACGAGCAATCAGCCCCAGCATTTT
v_call: TRBV15; clone_size: -; d_call: TRBD1; j_call: TRBJ1-6; cdr3_aa: CATSSWGQTSSYNSPLHF; cdr3_nt: TGTGCCACCAGCAGTTGGGGACAGACGAGCTCCTATAATTCACCCCTCCACTTT
v_call: TRBV2; clone_size: -; d_call: -; j_call: TRBJ1-6; cdr3_aa: CAILTGSASPLHF; cdr3_nt: TGTGCCATCTTAACAGGGTCCGCTTCACCCCTCCACTTT
v_call: TRBV28; clone_size: few; d_call: TRBD1; j_call: TRBJ2-7; cdr3_aa: CASRGQGSSYEQYF; cdr3_nt: TGTGCCAGCAGGGGACAGGGGAGCTCCTACGAGCAGTACTTC
v_call: TRBV27; clone_size: -; d_call: -; j_call: TRBJ2-2; cdr3_aa: CASRVGGNAPGELFF; cdr3_nt: TGTGCCAGCAGGGTAGGGGGGAACGCTCCCGGGGAGCTGTTTTTT